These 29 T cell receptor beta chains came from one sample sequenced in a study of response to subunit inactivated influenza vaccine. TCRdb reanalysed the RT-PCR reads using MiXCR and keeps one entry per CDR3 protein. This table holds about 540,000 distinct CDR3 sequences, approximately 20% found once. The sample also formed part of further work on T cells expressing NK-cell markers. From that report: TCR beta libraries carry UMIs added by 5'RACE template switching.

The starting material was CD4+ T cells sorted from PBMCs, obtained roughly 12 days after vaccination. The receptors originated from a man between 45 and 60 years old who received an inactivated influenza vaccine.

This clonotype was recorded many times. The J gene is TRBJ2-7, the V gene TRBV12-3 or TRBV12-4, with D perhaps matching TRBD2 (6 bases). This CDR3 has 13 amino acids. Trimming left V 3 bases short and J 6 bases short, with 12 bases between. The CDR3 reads CASSFGGIREQYF. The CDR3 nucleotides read TGTGCCAGCAGTTTCGGAGGGATTCGCGAGCAGTACTTC.

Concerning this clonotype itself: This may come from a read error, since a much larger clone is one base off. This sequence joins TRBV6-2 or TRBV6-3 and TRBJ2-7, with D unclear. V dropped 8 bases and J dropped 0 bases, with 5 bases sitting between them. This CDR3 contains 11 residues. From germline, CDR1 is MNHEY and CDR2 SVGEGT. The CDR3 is CASCDSYEQYF. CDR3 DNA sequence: TGTGCCAGCTGTGACTCCTACGAGCAGTACTTC.

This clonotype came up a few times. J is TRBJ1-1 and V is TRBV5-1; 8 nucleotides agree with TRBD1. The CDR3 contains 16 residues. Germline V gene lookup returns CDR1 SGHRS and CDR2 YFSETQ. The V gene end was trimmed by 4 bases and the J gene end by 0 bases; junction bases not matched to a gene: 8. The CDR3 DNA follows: TGCGCCAGCAGCCAACGCGACAGGGGCGTGAACACTGAAGCTTTCTTT. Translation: CASSQRDRGVNTEAFF.

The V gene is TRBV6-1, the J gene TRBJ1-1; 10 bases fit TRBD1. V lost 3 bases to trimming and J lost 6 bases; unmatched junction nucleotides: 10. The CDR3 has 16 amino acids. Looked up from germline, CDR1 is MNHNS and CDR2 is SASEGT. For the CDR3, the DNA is TGTGCCAGCAGTGACACCGGGACAGGGGCAAATCCTGAAGCTTTCTTT. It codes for CASSDTGTGANPEAFF.

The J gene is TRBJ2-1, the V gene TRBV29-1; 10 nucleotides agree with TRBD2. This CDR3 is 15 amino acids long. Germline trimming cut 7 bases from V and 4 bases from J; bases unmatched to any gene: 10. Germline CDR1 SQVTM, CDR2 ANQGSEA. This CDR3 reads CSGDLAGVLYNEQFF. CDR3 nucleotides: TGCAGCGGCGATCTAGCGGGAGTTCTTTACAATGAGCAGTTCTTC.

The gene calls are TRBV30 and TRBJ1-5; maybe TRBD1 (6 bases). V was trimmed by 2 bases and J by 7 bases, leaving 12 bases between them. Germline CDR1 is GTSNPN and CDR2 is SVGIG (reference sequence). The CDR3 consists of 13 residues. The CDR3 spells CAWSSGVRQPQHF. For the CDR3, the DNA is TGTGCCTGGAGTTCAGGGGTCAGGCAGCCCCAGCATTTT.

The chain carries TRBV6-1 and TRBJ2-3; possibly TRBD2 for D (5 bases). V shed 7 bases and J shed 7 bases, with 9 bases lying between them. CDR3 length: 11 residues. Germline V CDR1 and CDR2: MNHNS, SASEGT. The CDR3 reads CASIEGNTQYF. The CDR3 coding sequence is TGTGCCAGCATAGAGGGAAATACGCAGTATTTT.

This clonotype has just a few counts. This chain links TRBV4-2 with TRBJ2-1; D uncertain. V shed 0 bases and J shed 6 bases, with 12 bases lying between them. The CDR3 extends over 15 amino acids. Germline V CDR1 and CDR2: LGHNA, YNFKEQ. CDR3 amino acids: CASSQEVVGVNEQFF. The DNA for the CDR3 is TGTGCCAGCAGCCAAGAAGTGGTTGGGGTCAATGAGCAGTTCTTC.

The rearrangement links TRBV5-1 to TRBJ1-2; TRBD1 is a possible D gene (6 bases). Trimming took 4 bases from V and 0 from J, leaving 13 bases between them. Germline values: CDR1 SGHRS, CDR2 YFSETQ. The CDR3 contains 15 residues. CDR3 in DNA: TGCGCCAGCAGCCCCGACAGGAAGCCTAACTATGGCTACACCTTC. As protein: CASSPDRKPNYGYTF.

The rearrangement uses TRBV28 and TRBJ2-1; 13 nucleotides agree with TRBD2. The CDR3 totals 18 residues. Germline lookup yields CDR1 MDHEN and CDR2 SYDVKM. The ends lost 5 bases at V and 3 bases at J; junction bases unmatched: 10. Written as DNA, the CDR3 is TGTGCCAGCAGTGGACGGACTAGCGGGAGTTTTGGCTACAATGAGCAGTTCTTC. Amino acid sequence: CASSGRTSGSFGYNEQFF.

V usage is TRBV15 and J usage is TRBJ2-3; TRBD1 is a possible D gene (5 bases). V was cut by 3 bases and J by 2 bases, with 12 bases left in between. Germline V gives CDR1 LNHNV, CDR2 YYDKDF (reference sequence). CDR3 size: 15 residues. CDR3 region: CATSSRVRNTDTQYF. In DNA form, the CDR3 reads TGTGCCACCAGCAGCAGGGTCAGAAACACAGATACGCAGTATTTT.

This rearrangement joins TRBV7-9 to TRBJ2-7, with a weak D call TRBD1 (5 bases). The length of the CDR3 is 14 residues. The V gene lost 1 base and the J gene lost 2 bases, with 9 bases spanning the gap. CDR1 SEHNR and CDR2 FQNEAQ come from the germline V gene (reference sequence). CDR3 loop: CASSLGDSTYEQYF. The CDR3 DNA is TGTGCCAGCAGCTTAGGTGACAGTACCTACGAGCAGTACTTC.

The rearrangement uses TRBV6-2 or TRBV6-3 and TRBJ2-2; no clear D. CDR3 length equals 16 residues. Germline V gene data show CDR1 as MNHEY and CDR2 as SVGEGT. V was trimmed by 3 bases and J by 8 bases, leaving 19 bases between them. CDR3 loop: CASSYRVRSLPGELFF. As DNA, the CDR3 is TGTGCCAGCAGTTATCGAGTTAGGTCCCTTCCGGGGGAGCTGTTTTTT.

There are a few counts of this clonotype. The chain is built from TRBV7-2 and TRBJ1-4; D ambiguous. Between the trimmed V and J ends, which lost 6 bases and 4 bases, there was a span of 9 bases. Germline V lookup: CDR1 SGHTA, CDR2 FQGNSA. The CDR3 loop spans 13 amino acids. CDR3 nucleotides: TGTGCCAGCAGTTCACGGGGTAATGAAAAACTGTTTTTT. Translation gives CASSSRGNEKLFF.

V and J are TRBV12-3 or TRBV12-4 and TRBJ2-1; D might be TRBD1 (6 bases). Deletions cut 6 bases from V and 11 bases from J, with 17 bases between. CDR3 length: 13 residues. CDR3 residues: CASSPMMGTQQFF. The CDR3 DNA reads TGTGCCAGCAGCCCCATGATGGGGACACAGCAGTTCTTC.

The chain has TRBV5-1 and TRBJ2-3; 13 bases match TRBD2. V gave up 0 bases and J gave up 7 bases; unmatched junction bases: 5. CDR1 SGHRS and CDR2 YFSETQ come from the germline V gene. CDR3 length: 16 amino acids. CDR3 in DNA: TGCGCCAGCAGCTTGGAAGGACTAGCGGGAGTGAATACGCAGTATTTT. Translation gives CASSLEGLAGVNTQYF.

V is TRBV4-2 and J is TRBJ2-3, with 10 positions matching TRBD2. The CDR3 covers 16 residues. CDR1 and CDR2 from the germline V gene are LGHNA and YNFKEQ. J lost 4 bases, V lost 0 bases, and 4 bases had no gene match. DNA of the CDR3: TGTGCCAGCAGCCAAGACCGGACTAGCGGTCCAGATACGCAGTATTTT. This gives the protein CASSQDRTSGPDTQYF.

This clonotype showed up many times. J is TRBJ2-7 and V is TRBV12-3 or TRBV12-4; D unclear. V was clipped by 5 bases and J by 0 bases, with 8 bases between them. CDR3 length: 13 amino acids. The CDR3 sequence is CASSLGYSYEQYF. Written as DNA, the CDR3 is TGTGCCAGCAGTCTTGGCTACTCCTACGAGCAGTACTTC.

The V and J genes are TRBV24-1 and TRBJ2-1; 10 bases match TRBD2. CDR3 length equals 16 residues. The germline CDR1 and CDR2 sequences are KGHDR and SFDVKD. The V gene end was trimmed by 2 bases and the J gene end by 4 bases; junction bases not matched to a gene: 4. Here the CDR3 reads CATSDYSGGVYNEQFF. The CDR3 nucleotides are TGTGCCACCAGTGATTACAGCGGGGGGGTTTACAATGAGCAGTTCTTC.

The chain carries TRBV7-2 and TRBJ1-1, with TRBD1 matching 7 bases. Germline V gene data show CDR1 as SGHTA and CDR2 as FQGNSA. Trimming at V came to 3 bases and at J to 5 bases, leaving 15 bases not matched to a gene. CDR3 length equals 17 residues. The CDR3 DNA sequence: TGTGCCAGCAGCTTCGCTGGCTTAGGGGTGACAGGGACTGAAGCTTTCTTT. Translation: CASSFAGLGVTGTEAFF.

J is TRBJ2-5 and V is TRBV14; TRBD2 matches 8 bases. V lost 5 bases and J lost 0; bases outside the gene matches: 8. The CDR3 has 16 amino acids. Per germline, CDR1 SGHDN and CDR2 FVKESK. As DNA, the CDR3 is TGTGCCAGCAGCTTTCGGACTAGCAGTAACCAAGAGACCCAGTACTTC. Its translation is CASSFRTSSNQETQYF.

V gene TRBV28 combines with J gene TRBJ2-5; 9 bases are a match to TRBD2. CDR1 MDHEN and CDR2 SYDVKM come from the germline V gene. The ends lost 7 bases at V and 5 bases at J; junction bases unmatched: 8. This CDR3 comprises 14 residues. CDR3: CASTRAGGSETQYF. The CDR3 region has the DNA TGTGCCAGCACTCGGGCGGGAGGGTCGGAGACCCAGTACTTC.

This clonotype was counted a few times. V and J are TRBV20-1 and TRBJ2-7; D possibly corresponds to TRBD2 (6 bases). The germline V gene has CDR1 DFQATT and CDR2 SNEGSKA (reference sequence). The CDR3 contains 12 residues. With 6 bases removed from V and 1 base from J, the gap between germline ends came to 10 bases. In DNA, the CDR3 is TGCAGTGCCAGCGGGCCGTCCTACGAGCAGTACTTC. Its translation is CSASGPSYEQYF.

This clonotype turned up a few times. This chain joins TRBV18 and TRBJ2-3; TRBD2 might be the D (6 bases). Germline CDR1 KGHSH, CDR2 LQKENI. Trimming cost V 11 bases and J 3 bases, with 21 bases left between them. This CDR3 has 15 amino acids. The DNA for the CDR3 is TGTGCCTGCCGCGCCGCCGGGGGTAGGACAGATACGCAGTATTTT. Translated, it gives CACRAAGGRTDTQYF.

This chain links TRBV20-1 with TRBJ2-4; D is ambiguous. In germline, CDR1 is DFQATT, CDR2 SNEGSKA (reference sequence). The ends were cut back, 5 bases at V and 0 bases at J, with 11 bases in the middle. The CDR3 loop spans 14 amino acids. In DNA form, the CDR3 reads TGCAGTGCTCCCAGTGGGTTAGCCAAAAACATTCAGTACTTC. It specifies CSAPSGLAKNIQYF.

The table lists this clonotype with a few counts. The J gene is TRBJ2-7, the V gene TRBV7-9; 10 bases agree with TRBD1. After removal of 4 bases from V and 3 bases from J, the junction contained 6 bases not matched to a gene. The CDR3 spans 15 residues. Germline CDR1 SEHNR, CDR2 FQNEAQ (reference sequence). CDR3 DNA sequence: TGTGCCAGCAGCTCTCCGGGACAGGGGATCTACGAGCAGTACTTC. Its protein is CASSSPGQGIYEQYF. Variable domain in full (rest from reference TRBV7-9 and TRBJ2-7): DTGVSQNPRHKITKRGQNVTFRCDPISEHNRLYWYRQTLGQGPEFLTYFQNEAQLEKSRLLSDRFSAERPKGSFSTLEIQRTEQGDSAMYLCASSSPGQGIYEQYFGPGTRLTVT.

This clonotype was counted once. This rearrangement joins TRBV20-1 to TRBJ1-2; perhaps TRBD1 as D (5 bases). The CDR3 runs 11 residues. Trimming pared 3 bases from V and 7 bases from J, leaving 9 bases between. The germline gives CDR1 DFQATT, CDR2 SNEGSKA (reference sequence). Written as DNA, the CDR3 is TGCAGTGCTAGCGGGGCGATTGGCTACACCTTC. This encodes CSASGAIGYTF.

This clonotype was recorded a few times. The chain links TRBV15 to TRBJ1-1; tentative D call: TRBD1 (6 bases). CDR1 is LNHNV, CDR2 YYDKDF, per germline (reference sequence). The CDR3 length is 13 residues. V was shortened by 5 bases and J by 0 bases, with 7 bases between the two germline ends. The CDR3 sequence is CATSQGLNTEAFF. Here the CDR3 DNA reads TGTGCCACCAGCCAGGGGCTGAACACTGAAGCTTTCTTT.

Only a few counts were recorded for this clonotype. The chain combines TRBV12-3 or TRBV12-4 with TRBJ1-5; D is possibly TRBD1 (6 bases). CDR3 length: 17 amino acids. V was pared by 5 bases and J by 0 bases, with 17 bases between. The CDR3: CASSPDRFHFSNQPQHF. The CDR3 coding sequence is TGTGCCAGCAGTCCGGACAGATTTCATTTTAGCAATCAGCCCCAGCATTTT.